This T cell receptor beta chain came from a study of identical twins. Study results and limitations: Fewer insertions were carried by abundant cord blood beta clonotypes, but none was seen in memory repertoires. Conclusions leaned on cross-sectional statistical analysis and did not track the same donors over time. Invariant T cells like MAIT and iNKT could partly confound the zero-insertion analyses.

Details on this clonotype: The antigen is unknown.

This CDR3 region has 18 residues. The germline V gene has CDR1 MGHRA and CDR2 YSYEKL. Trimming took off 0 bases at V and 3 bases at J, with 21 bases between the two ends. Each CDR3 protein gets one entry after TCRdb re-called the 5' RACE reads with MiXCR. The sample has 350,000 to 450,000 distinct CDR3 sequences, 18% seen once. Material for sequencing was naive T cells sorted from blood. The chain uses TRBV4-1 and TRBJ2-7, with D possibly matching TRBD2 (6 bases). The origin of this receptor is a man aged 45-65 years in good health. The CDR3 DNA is TGCGCCAGCAGCCAAGAAGGCGGGGAAAACGTTATAATCTACGAGCAGTACTTC. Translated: CASSQEGGENVIIYEQYF.